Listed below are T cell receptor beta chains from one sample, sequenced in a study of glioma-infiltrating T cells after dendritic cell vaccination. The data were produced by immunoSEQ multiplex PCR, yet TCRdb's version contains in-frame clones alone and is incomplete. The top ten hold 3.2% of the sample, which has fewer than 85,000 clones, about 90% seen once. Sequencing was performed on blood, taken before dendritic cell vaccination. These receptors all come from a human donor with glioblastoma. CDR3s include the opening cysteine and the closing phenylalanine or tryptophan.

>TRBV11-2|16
CASSTAGSARVETQYF
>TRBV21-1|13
CASSKGRSTEAFF
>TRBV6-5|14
CASSRYSAGETQYF
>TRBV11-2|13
CASSRDRNTEAFF
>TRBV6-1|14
CASSETGVNQKLFF
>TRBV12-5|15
CASGFKASGSFEQYF
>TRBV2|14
CASKSSGNSYEQYF
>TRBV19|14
CASSIGLYNSPLHF
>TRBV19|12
CAIPTGTNEQYF
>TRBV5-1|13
CASSQDSAGPQHF
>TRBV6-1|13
CASSSQTGSGYTF
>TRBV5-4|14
CASNLGDRAYGYTF
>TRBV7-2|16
CASSPTLRESFNEQYF
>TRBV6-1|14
CASSGEVAKNIQYF
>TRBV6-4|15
CASSDGTSANNEQFF
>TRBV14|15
CASSPTGGVNTEAFF
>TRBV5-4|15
CASSLRVDRQETQYF
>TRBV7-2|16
CASSPQAGAIPVTQYF
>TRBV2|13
CASTIGLSYEQYF
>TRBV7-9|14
CASSPTGDESRAFF
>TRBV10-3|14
CAISETGANTEAFF
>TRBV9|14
CASSKAGGPYEQYF